This note documents a single T cell receptor (beta chain) sequence. It has no known antigen specificity. The sample holds no much larger clone one base away, and base qualities are not on file. The record originates from a study of blood T cell repertoires in COVID-19 (TCRdb year 2020). The study in broad terms: Collaborator samples came from the United States, Italy and Spain and covered acute and convalescent phases of COVID-19. The material from the prospective study consisted of cDNA or gDNA derived from T cells, B-cell-depleted T cells, or PBMCs. Subjects who had been exposed to COVID-19, were actively infected with it, or had recovered from it provided the deeply sampled blood TCRbeta repertoires that made up the dataset. The repertoires were released in a freely available public database intended as a resource for research on the immune response to SARS-CoV-2. The samples were drawn from two sources: the first 160 participants of the ongoing ImmuneRACE study, and over 950 subjects contributed by 6 global collaborators. Sample metadata almost always included a de-identified subject ID, COVID-19 status, age in years and sex. Where available, HLA class I and class II types were obtained from metadata supplied by the sample provider rather than from assay-based typing.

Taken from cysteine to phenylalanine, the CDR3 has 16 residues. The retained sequence is limited to the CDR3, 48 bases, with the frame set at the first base. V lost 4 bases and J lost 5 bases; the stretch between them is 22 bases long. The germline V gene (reference sequence) specifies GTSNPN as CDR1 and SVGIG as CDR2. Results and caveats for the whole study, not just this receptor: The quantity of clinical and demographic metadata differed by source and by participant and was supplied without curation.

Collaborating institutions collected whole blood in K2EDTA tubes following their own protocols. For TCRbeta analysis, collaborators shipped samples in one of three forms: frozen whole blood, isolated PBMCs, or DNA extracted from either of those sample types. TCRbeta CDR3 regions were amplified from genomic DNA using the immunoSEQ Assay, a bias-controlled multiplex PCR. Under the source paper's analysis protocol: The number of nucleated cells in each sample was estimated from the amplification of reference gene primers within the assay. Sequence reads were collapsed and filtered to measure the absolute abundance of every unique TCRbeta CDR3 rearrangement. For each sample, productive Simpson clonality was calculated as the square root of Simpson's diversity index across productive rearrangements. Held by TCRdb, this immuneACCESS table contains in-frame sequences only and omits some clones. Under half of the omission traces to an unresolved V gene where checked; the cause of the rest is unknown. That table supplies the V and J calls and clone size; D and trimming were determined from the DNA. The sample includes around 26,000 clones, with 80% observed a single time. Under 75% of the sample belongs to the ten largest clones.

The sequence joins TRBV30 to TRBJ2-3; the D gene is perhaps TRBD1, from 6 matching bases. The sequencing sample was made of peripheral blood. The sequence was collected from a woman aged 80 or over with acute or convalescent COVID-19. The CDR3 region reads CAWTSWAGDPGDTQYF. The DNA reads TGTGCCTGGACGTCCTGGGCAGGGGATCCCGGAGATACGCAGTATTTT. Full variable domain (CDR3 extended with the reference TRBV30 and TRBJ2-3 proteins): SQTIHQWPATLVQPVGSPLSLECTVEGTSNPNLYWYRQAAGRGLQLLFYSVGIGQISSEVPQNLSASRPQDRQFILSSKKLLLSDSGFYLCAWTSWAGDPGDTQYFGPGTRLTVL.